Listed below are T cell receptor beta chains from one sample, sequenced in a study of blood T cell repertoires in COVID-19. Assay: immunoSEQ multiplex PCR; the TCRdb copy retains only in-frame clones and omits some. This table holds roughly 160,000 clones, approximately 86% found once. Sequencing was done on a sample of peripheral blood. The receptors originated from a man aged 45 to 65 with active or convalescent COVID-19. Each CDR3 is given with its conserved first and last residue. A D gene is named only where the DNA matches it firmly. Clone size is shown for a subset of rows, as once, few, many or a class of expanded clone.

v_call	j_call	clone_size	d_call	cdr3_nt	cdr3_aa
TRBV4-2	TRBJ1-5	.	.	TGTGCCAGCAGCCAAAGCGGGGAATCCCAGCATTTT	CASSQSGESQHF
TRBV2	TRBJ2-2	once	.	TGTGCCAGCAGTGTGTCTAGCGTTGTCACCGGGGAGCTGTTTTTT	CASSVSSVVTGELFF
TRBV7-6	TRBJ2-3	.	TRBD2	TGTGCCAGCAGCCAAAAGCTAGCGGGGAGCACAGATACGCAGTATTTT	CASSQKLAGSTDTQYF
TRBV6-2/TRBV6-3	TRBJ2-1	.	.	TGTGCCAGCAGTTACTCGGGGGGTGGTGAGCAGTTCTTC	CASSYSGGGEQFF
TRBV5-6	TRBJ2-7	.	TRBD2	TGTGCCAGCAGCTTAGCGGGACCCATTCCCTACACCTACGAGCAGTACTTC	CASSLAGPIPYTYEQYF
TRBV30	TRBJ1-1	.	TRBD1	TGTGCCTGGGGCCGGGACAGGGGGGGCACTGAAGCTTTCTTT	CAWGRDRGGTEAFF
TRBV28	TRBJ2-1	.	TRBD2	TGTGCCAGCAGTTTATGGGGGGGACTAGCTCCGCGACAGTTCTTC	CASSLWGGLAPRQFF
TRBV30	TRBJ1-2	.	TRBD1	TGTGCCTGGAGTACAGACAGGGGGGGCTACACCTTC	CAWSTDRGGYTF
TRBV14	TRBJ2-7	.	.	TGTGCCAGCAGCCAATGGCGGGAGCAGTACTTC	CASSQWREQYF
TRBV10-3	TRBJ2-2	.	.	TGTGCCATCAAGTCCCCCGCGGGCACCGGGGAGCTGTTTTTT	CAIKSPAGTGELFF
TRBV5-4	TRBJ2-1	.	TRBD2	TGTGCCAGCAGCTTAATAGCGGGCAACAATGAGCAGTTCTTC	CASSLIAGNNEQFF
TRBV4-3	TRBJ2-4	.	.	TGCGCCAGCAGCGAAGGACAGCTGATAGCCAAAAACATTCAGTACTTC	CASSEGQLIAKNIQYF
TRBV11-2	TRBJ2-7	few	TRBD2	TGTGCCAGCAGCCCAAATCTAGCGGGAGATTACGAGCAGTACTTC	CASSPNLAGDYEQYF
TRBV5-6	TRBJ1-5	.	.	TGTGCCAGCAGCTCCCGACAGGCAAATCAGCCCCAGCATTTT	CASSSRQANQPQHF
TRBV11-3	TRBJ2-6	.	.	TGTGCCAGCAGCTTAGGTACTGGGGCCAACGTCCTGACTTTC	CASSLGTGANVLTF
TRBV6-4	TRBJ2-3	.	TRBD2	TGTGCCAGCAGTCCCTTTCCTGGTAGCGGGAGAGGGAAAGATACGCAGTATTTT	CASSPFPGSGRGKDTQYF
TRBV7-2	TRBJ2-1	.	TRBD2	TGTGCCAGCAGCTCCGGGACTAGCGGGTGGAATGAGCAGTTCTTC	CASSSGTSGWNEQFF
TRBV19	TRBJ1-3	.	.	TGTGCCAGTAGCGAGCCTTACCGGGGTGGTGGAAACACCATATATTTT	CASSEPYRGGGNTIYF
TRBV11-3	TRBJ2-7	few	TRBD2	TGTGCCAGCAGCTTAGGGCGGGAGCCCCTCTACGAGCAGTACTTC	CASSLGREPLYEQYF
TRBV5-4	TRBJ2-3	once	TRBD1	TGTGCCAGCAGCAGTAGACAGGGTCCCACAGATACGCAGTATTTT	CASSSRQGPTDTQYF
TRBV21-1	TRBJ2-7	.	.	TGTGCCAGCACACTGGACAAGGACGAGCAGTACTTC	CASTLDKDEQYF
TRBV7-2	TRBJ1-5	few	.	TGTGCCAGCAGCCCCAGACAAGGTTCTAATCAGCCCCAGCATTTT	CASSPRQGSNQPQHF
TRBV7-9	TRBJ2-1	.	.	TGTGCCAGCAGCCCAACCTGGAGGGTAAACGAGCAGTTCTTC	CASSPTWRVNEQFF
TRBV11-3	TRBJ1-5	.	TRBD1	TGTGCCAGCAGCTCCCTTAATAGGGACAGGCAGTATAGCAATCAGCCCCAGCATTTT	CASSSLNRDRQYSNQPQHF
TRBV19	TRBJ1-2	.	TRBD1	TGTGCCAGTAGTCCTCGCACAGGGGCTCACTATGGCTACACCTTC	CASSPRTGAHYGYTF
TRBV15	TRBJ2-1	.	TRBD2	TGTGCCACCAGCAGAGCCCTAGCGGGGGACAATGAGCAGTTCTTC	CATSRALAGDNEQFF
TRBV6-5	TRBJ1-6	.	TRBD1	TGTGCCAGCAGTTACTCGACAGGGCCGAATTCACCCCTCCACTTT	CASSYSTGPNSPLHF
TRBV14	TRBJ2-7	.	TRBD2	TGTGCCAGCAGTCAAGAGTCGGGAGGGTGGTACGAGCAGTACTTC	CASSQESGGWYEQYF